The 10 T cell receptor beta chains presented below share a single source sample, sequenced in a study of blood T cell repertoires in COVID-19 (dated by TCRdb to 2018 to 2020). The library was obtained by the immunoSEQ multiplex PCR assay. TCRdb took this table from immuneACCESS and kept in-frame rearrangements with V and J called. Such tables lack part of the clones; where checked against another copy, unresolved V genes explain under half of the gap, and the rest is unexplained. The sample table holds about 300,000 clones, of which roughly nine tenths were seen once. Roughly 2.9% of the sample goes to the ten largest clones. The sequencing sample was made of PBMCs or T cells enriched from blood (not recorded which). These receptors were obtained from a woman aged 45 to 65 who had been exposed to COVID-19.

This rearrangement joins TRBV19 to TRBJ2-2; 7 positions match TRBD2. With V trimmed by 3 bases and J by 1 base, 5 bases remained unmatched. CDR3 size: 16 residues. CDR1 is LNHDA and CDR2 is SQIVND in the germline V gene (reference sequence). The CDR3 spells CASSIPPSGNTGELFF. DNA of the CDR3: TGTGCCAGTAGTATTCCCCCTAGCGGGAACACCGGGGAGCTGTTTTTT.

V and J are TRBV2 and TRBJ1-6; unclear D gene. The V end lost 3 bases, the J end lost 5 bases, and 8 bases lay between the germline ends. Germline CDR1 SNHLY, CDR2 FYNNEI. This CDR3 has 14 residues. The CDR3 loop is CASSEQKHNSPLHF. Written as DNA, the CDR3 is TGTGCCAGCAGTGAGCAGAAACATAATTCACCCCTCCACTTT.

The chain has TRBV12-5 and TRBJ2-2, with 9 bases identical to TRBD1. After removal of 5 bases from V and 3 bases from J, the junction contained 4 bases not matched to a gene. Germline V CDR1 and CDR2: LGHNT, FRNRAP. The CDR3 extends over 15 amino acids. The CDR3 bases are TGTGCTAGTGGTGTGGGACAGGGAGACACCGGGGAGCTGTTTTTT. Amino acid sequence: CASGVGQGDTGELFF.

V gene TRBV15 combines with J gene TRBJ1-4, with a possible D match to TRBD1 (5 bases). V lost 0 bases, J lost 3 bases, and 5 bases lay in between. This CDR3 has 14 amino acids. CDR1 LNHNV and CDR2 YYDKDF come from the germline V gene (reference sequence). The CDR3 DNA reads TGTGCCACCAGCAGAGAACAGGCTAATGAAAAACTGTTTTTT. This translates into CATSREQANEKLFF.

This chain links TRBV29-1 with TRBJ2-7; possible D gene TRBD1, 5 bases. Germline V CDR1 and CDR2: SQVTM, ANQGSEA. The CDR3 contains 13 residues. Trimming stripped 7 bases from V and 7 bases from J, with 20 bases between. The CDR3 DNA follows: TGCAGCGCTACGGAGAGACAGAATGGGGAGCAGTACTTC. Translated: CSATERQNGEQYF.

V is TRBV3-1 (or the pseudogene TRBV3-2) and J is TRBJ1-1, with TRBD1 matching over 7 bases. Germline CDR1 reads LGHDT; CDR2 reads YNNKEL (reference sequence). With 4 bases clipped from V and 4 bases from J, the junction kept 3 bases outside the gene matches. The CDR3 loop spans 13 amino acids. CDR3 nucleotides: TGTGCCAGCAGCCTTGGACAGGTCACTGAAGCTTTCTTT. Its protein product is CASSLGQVTEAFF.

The chain has TRBV3-1 (or the pseudogene TRBV3-2) and TRBJ2-1, with D possibly matching TRBD1 (6 bases). From germline, CDR1 is LGHDT and CDR2 YNNKEL (reference sequence). The CDR3 spans 16 residues. V was trimmed by 3 bases and J by 0 bases, leaving 12 bases between them. The CDR3 loop reads CASSQAGAVSYNEQFF. CDR3 DNA sequence: TGTGCCAGCAGCCAGGCAGGGGCAGTCTCCTACAATGAGCAGTTCTTC.

The V and J genes are TRBV19 and TRBJ2-5; possible D gene TRBD2, 5 bases. Trimming left V 6 bases short and J 4 bases short, with 18 bases between. Germline values: CDR1 LNHDA, CDR2 SQIVND (reference sequence). This CDR3 comprises 15 residues. The CDR3 sequence: CASRIRGPEGETQYF. Here the CDR3 DNA reads TGTGCCAGTAGGATCCGCGGACCCGAGGGAGAGACCCAGTACTTC.

V and J are TRBV9 and TRBJ2-5; D remains unclear. The germline V gene encodes CDR1 SGDLS and CDR2 YYNGEE. CDR3 size: 13 residues. The V end lost 2 bases, the J end lost 3 bases, and 8 bases lay between the germline ends. As DNA, the CDR3 is TGTGCCAGCAGCGTGTCGGGTGAAGAGACCCAGTACTTC. Protein sequence: CASSVSGEETQYF.

The J gene is TRBJ1-2, the V gene TRBV5-1; D is ambiguous. Trimming left V 0 bases short and J 11 bases short, with 20 bases between. The CDR3 totals 15 residues. CDR1 is SGHRS, CDR2 YFSETQ, per germline. The DNA for the CDR3 is TGCGCCAGCAGCTTGGGCGCGGATGGCTCACATTGGTACACCTTC. Its protein is CASSLGADGSHWYTF.